One sample yielded the 18 T cell receptor beta chains listed below, sequenced in a study of CD8 T cells in Susac syndrome. Random hexamers were used to reverse transcribe the RNA input (0.5 to 1 ug). MiXCR was run by TCRdb on the immunoSEQ multiplex PCR reads, yielding one entry per CDR3 protein. Among about 190,000 distinct CDR3 sequences listed, about 95% were seen once. The sequenced material came from CD8+ T cells from PBMCs. Every receptor here comes from a human donor with Susac syndrome.

This clonotype was detected once. This chain uses TRBV15 with TRBJ2-7; D may be TRBD1 (5 bases). Germline CDR1 is LNHNV and CDR2 is YYDKDF (reference sequence). Trimming took 0 bases from V and 2 from J, leaving 11 bases between them. This CDR3 comprises 15 residues. CDR3 sequence (DNA): TGTGCCACCAGCAGAGATCAGGCCAGGGCCTACGAGCAGTACTTC. Amino acid sequence: CATSRDQARAYEQYF.

The V and J genes are TRBV3-1 and TRBJ2-6, with 9 bases matching TRBD2. Per the germline V gene, CDR1 is LGHDT and CDR2 is YNNKEL (reference sequence). This CDR3 region has 20 residues. Losses at the gene ends were 2 bases for V and 0 bases for J; bases not matched to a gene: 11. This CDR3 is CASSQPGLAIKPSGANVLTF. Written as DNA, the CDR3 is TGTGCCAGCAGCCAACCCGGACTAGCGATCAAACCCTCTGGGGCCAACGTCCTGACTTTC.

The gene calls are TRBV7-9 and TRBJ2-3, with D perhaps matching TRBD2 (5 bases). CDR1 is SEHNR and CDR2 is FQNEAQ in the germline V gene (reference sequence). The CDR3 covers 15 residues. V dropped 4 bases and J dropped 1 base, with 12 bases sitting between them. CDR3 bases: TGTGCCAGCAGCTCAAATCACGGGGGCACAGATACGCAGTATTTT. Residues: CASSSNHGGTDTQYF.

The rearrangement links TRBV29-1 to TRBJ2-5; 8 nucleotides agree with TRBD1. Germline assignment: CDR1 SQVTM and CDR2 ANQGSEA. The CDR3 contains 12 residues. The V gene end was trimmed by 3 bases and the J gene end by 3 bases; junction bases not matched to a gene: 0. For the CDR3, the DNA is TGCAGCGTTGAGGGACAGGAAGAGACCCAGTACTTC. Translating it yields CSVEGQEETQYF.

The chain has TRBV27 and TRBJ2-7, with 9 bases that match TRBD1. After removal of 5 bases from V and 6 bases from J, the junction contained 14 bases not matched to a gene. CDR1 and CDR2 from the germline V gene are MNHEY and SMNVEV (reference sequence). This CDR3 region has 16 residues. In DNA, the CDR3 is TGTGCCAGCAGTCTTACCCCCGGGACAGGGATATCCGAGCAGTACTTC. Protein: CASSLTPGTGISEQYF.

The rearrangement links TRBV13 to TRBJ1-1, with unresolved D. Germline V gives CDR1 PRHDT, CDR2 FYEKMQ (reference sequence). Trimming cost V 5 bases and J 0 bases, with 10 bases left between them. The CDR3 sequence is 14 residues long. CDR3 in DNA: TGTGCCAGCAGCATATGGGGATTGAACACTGAAGCTTTCTTT. Its translation is CASSIWGLNTEAFF. The entire variable domain, with the rest obtained from reference TRBV13 and TRBJ1-1, is as follows: AAGVIQSPRHLIKEKRETATLKCYPIPRHDTVYWYQQGPGQDPQFLISFYEKMQSDKGSIPDRFSAQQFSDYHSELNMSSLELGDSALYFCASSIWGLNTEAFFGQGTRLTVV.

V usage is TRBV20-1 and J usage is TRBJ2-5; either TRBD1 or TRBD2 may supply D (6 bases each). The CDR3 has 15 amino acids. With 2 bases removed from V and 4 bases from J, the gap between germline ends came to 17 bases. CDR1 and CDR2 (germline): DFQATT, SNEGSKA (reference sequence). In DNA, the CDR3 is TGCAGTGCTAGACCTAATAGGGGGGAGGCAGAGACCCAGTACTTC. As protein: CSARPNRGEAETQYF.

The chain links TRBV9 to TRBJ1-1; TRBD1 might be the D (6 bases). Deletions cut 4 bases from V and 4 bases from J, with 14 bases between. The CDR3 runs to 14 residues. The germline CDR1 and CDR2 sequences are SGDLS and YYNGEE. CDR3 loop: CASSNGGAGTEAFF. DNA of the CDR3: TGTGCCAGCAGCAACGGGGGCGCGGGCACTGAAGCTTTCTTT.

CDR3 sequence: CASNLAGVDTQYF. In DNA form, the CDR3 reads TGTGCCAGCAATCTAGCGGGAGTTGATACGCAGTATTTT. V gene TRBV6-1 combines with J gene TRBJ2-3; 10 bases map to TRBD2. This CDR3 has 13 residues. Germline V gene sequence: CDR1 MNHNS, CDR2 SASEGT. Germline trimming cut 7 bases from V and 6 bases from J; bases unmatched to any gene: 4.

The chain has TRBV7-6 and TRBJ2-5; D remains ambiguous. Deletions cut 5 bases from V and 5 bases from J, with 24 bases between. The CDR3 has 17 amino acids. The V gene's germline CDR1 is SGHVS and CDR2 FNYEAQ. CDR3 sequence: CASSPVWPQAKRETQYF. The CDR3 coding sequence is TGTGCCAGCAGCCCCGTTTGGCCGCAGGCGAAGAGGGAGACCCAGTACTTC.

The chain has TRBV27 and TRBJ2-1; TRBD1 matches 11 bases. The CDR3 contains 17 residues. V shed 3 bases and J 4 bases; nucleotides not matched to a gene: 8. CDR1 is MNHEY, CDR2 SMNVEV, per germline (reference sequence). The CDR3 loop reads CASSFAGQGASYNEQFF. The DNA of the CDR3 is TGTGCCAGCAGTTTCGCAGGACAGGGGGCGTCATACAATGAGCAGTTCTTC.

This clonotype was recorded once. The chain is built from TRBV30 and TRBJ1-2; 7 bases are a match to TRBD1. The junction had 12 bases not matched to a gene; V was cut back by 8 bases and J by 6 bases. The CDR3 is made up of 13 amino acids. In germline, CDR1 is GTSNPN, CDR2 SVGIG (reference sequence). CDR3 residues: CATDRTAWDGYTF. CDR3 nucleotide sequence: TGTGCCACGGACAGGACAGCGTGGGATGGCTACACCTTC.

This chain connects TRBV5-6 to TRBJ1-2; D possibly corresponds to TRBD1 (5 bases). The germline V gene has CDR1 SGHDT and CDR2 YYEEEE. This CDR3 is built from 15 residues. V was cut by 3 bases and J by 5 bases, with 17 bases left in between. CDR3 bases: TGTGCCAGCAGCTGGGGGACTTCCCTCTCGTATGGCTACACCTTC. Its translation: CASSWGTSLSYGYTF.

V gene TRBV2 combines with J gene TRBJ1-6; D perhaps matches TRBD1 (5 bases). The CDR3 runs 12 residues. Trimming took 8 bases from V and 9 from J, leaving 11 bases between them. The germline CDR1 and CDR2 sequences are SNHLY and FYNNEI. CDR3 sequence: CASSGTSSPLHF. For the CDR3, the DNA is TGTGCCAGCTCCGGGACGTCTTCACCCCTCCACTTT.

J is TRBJ2-3 and V is TRBV2; no clear D gene. Trimming removed 1 base at V and 0 bases at J, with 11 bases between. The germline CDR1 and CDR2 sequences are SNHLY and FYNNEI. CDR3 length: 16 amino acids. The CDR3 sequence: CASSEGTSTSTDTQYF. The CDR3 coding sequence is TGTGCCAGCAGTGAAGGCACCTCTACTAGCACAGATACGCAGTATTTT.

The chain has TRBV27 and TRBJ1-5, with 11 bases aligning to TRBD1. J lost 5 bases, V lost 3 bases, and 3 bases had no gene match. The CDR3 has 15 residues. The germline CDR1 and CDR2 sequences are MNHEY and SMNVEV (reference sequence). The CDR3, as DNA: TGTGCCAGCAGTTTGGGGACAGGGGGTGATCAGCCCCAGCATTTT. It specifies CASSLGTGGDQPQHF.

The rearrangement joins TRBV27 to TRBJ1-6; TRBD1 might be the D (5 bases). The CDR3 covers 17 residues. V shed 5 bases and J shed 0 bases, with 14 bases lying between them. CDR1 is MNHEY, CDR2 SMNVEV, per germline (reference sequence). CDR3: CASSLYDRFSYNSPLHF. The CDR3 bases are TGTGCCAGCAGTCTATACGACAGATTCTCCTATAATTCACCCCTCCACTTT.

The chain uses TRBV29-1 and TRBJ1-1; weak D call: TRBD1 (5 bases). The germline V gene encodes CDR1 SQVTM and CDR2 ANQGSEA. The CDR3 contains 17 residues. The V and J ends lost 1 base and 0 bases respectively, with 18 bases between them. The CDR3 region is CSVEGRAAGNMNTEAFF. The DNA of the CDR3 is TGCAGCGTTGAAGGTAGAGCGGCAGGGAATATGAACACTGAAGCTTTCTTT. The full variable domain, with the rest looked up from reference TRBV29-1 and TRBJ1-1, is SAVISQKPSRDICQRGTSLTIQCQVDSQVTMMFWYRQQPGQSLTLIATANQGSEATYESGFVIDKFPISRPNLTFSTLTVSNMSPEDSSIYLCSVEGRAAGNMNTEAFFGQGTRLTVV.